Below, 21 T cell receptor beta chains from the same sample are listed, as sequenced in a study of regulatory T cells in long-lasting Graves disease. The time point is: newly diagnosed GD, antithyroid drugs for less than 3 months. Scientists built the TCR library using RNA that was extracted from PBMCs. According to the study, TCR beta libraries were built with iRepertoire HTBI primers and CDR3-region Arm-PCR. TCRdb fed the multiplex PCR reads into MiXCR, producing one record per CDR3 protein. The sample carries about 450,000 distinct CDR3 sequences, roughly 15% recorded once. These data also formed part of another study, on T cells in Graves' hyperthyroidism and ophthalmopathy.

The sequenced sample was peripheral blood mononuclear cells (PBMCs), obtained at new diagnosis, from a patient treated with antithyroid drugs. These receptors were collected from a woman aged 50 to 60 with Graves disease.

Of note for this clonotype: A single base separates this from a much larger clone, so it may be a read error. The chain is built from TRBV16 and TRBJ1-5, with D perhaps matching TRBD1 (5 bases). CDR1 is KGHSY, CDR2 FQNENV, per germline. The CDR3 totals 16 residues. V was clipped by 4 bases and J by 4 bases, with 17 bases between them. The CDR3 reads CASSPTPRVGNQPQHF. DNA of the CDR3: TGTGCCAGCAGCCCAACTCCCAGGGTTGGAAATCAGCCCCAGCATTTT.

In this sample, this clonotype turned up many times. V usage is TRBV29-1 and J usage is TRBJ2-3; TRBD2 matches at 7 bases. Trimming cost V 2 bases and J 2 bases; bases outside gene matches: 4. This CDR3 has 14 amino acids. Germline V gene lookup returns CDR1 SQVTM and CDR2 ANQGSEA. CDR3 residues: CSVEKRLATDTQYF. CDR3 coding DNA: TGCAGCGTTGAAAAGAGACTAGCCACAGATACGCAGTATTTT.

The DNA of the CDR3 is TGTGCCAGCCGGATTGGTGGGACTAGCACAGATACGCAGTATTTT. It codes for CASRIGGTSTDTQYF. The gene calls are TRBV28 and TRBJ2-3, with D possibly matching TRBD2 (6 bases). There are 15 residues in the CDR3. Trimming took off 8 bases at V and 0 bases at J, with 15 bases between the two ends. Looked up from germline, CDR1 is MDHEN and CDR2 is SYDVKM.

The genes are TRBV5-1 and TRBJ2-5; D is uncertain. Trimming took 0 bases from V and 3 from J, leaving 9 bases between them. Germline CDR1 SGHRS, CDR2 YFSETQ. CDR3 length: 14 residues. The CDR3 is CASSLDAVEETQYF. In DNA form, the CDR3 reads TGCGCCAGCAGCTTGGATGCCGTAGAAGAGACCCAGTACTTC.

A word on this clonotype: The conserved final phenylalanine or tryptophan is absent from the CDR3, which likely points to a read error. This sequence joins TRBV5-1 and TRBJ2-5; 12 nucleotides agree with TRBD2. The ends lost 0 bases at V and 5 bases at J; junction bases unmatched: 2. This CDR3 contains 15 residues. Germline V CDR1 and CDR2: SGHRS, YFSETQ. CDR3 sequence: CASSLETSGSETQYL. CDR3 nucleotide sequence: TGCGCCAGCAGCTTGGAGACTAGCGGGAGTGAGACCCAGTACCTC.

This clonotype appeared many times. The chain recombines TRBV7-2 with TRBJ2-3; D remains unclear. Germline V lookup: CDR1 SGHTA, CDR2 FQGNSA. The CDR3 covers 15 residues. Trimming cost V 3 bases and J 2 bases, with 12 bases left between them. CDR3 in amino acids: CASSFPLSDTDTQYF. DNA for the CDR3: TGTGCCAGCAGCTTTCCTCTTAGTGACACAGATACGCAGTATTTT. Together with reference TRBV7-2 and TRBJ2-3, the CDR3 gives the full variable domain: GAGVSQSPSNKVTEKGKDVELRCDPISGHTALYWYRQSLGQGLEFLIYFQGNSAPDKSGLPSDRFSAERTGGSVSTLTIQRTQQEDSAVYLCASSFPLSDTDTQYFGPGTRLTVL.

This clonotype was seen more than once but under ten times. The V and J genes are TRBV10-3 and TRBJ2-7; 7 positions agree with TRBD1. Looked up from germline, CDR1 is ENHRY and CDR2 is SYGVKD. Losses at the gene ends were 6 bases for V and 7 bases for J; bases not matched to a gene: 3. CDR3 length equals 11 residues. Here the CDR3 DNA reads TGTGCCATCAGCAAGACAGGGGAGCAGTACTTC. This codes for CAISKTGEQYF.

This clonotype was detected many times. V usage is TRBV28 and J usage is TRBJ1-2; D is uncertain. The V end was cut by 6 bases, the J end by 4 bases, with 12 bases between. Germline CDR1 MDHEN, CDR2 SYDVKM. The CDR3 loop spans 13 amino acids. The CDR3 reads CASSLRGVYGYTF. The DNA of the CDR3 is TGTGCCAGCAGCCTCCGGGGAGTCTATGGCTACACCTTC.

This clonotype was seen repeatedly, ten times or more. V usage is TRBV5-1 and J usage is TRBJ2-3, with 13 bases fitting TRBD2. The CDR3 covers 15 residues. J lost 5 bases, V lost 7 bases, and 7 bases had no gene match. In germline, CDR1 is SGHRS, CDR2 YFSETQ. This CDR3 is CASGTGTSGIDTQYF. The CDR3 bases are TGCGCCAGCGGGACCGGGACTAGCGGGATAGATACGCAGTATTTT. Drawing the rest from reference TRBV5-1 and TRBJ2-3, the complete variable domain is KAGVTQTPRYLIKTRGQQVTLSCSPISGHRSVSWYQQTPGQGLQFLFEYFSETQRNKGNFPGRFSGRQFSNSRSEMNVSTLELGDSALYLCASGTGTSGIDTQYFGPGTRLTVL.

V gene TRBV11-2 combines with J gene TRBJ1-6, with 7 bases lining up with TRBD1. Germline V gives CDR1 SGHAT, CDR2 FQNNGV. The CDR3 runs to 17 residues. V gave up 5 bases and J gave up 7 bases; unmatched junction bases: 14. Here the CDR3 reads CASSTHTGDRDNSPLHF. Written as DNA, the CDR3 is TGTGCCAGCAGCACACACACCGGTGACAGGGACAATTCACCCCTCCACTTT.

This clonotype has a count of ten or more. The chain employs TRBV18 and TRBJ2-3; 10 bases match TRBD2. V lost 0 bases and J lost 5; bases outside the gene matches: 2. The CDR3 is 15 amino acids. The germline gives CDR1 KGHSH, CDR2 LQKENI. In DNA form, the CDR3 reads TGTGCCAGCTCACCACCGGCTAGCGGGAGAGATACGCAGTATTTT. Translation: CASSPPASGRDTQYF.

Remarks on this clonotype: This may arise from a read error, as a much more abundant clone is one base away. DNA for the CDR3: TGTGCCAGCAGCTTAGGGGCAGCTTATGGCTACACCTTC. Translation: CASSLGAAYGYTF. This chain links TRBV7-9 with TRBJ1-2; D unclear. V was trimmed by 1 base and J by 5 bases, leaving 8 bases between them. The germline V gene has CDR1 SEHNR and CDR2 FQNEAQ (reference sequence). The CDR3 loop spans 13 amino acids.

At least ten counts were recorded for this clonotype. The CDR3 here is CASSAGGSGNTIYF. In DNA, the CDR3 is TGTGCCAGCAGTGCGGGGGGCTCTGGAAACACCATATATTTT. This chain joins TRBV6-1 and TRBJ1-3; D is possibly TRBD1 (5 bases). Germline CDR1 MNHNS, CDR2 SASEGT. The CDR3 sequence is 14 residues long. The germline V and J ends were trimmed by 4 bases and 0 bases, with 7 bases remaining between them.

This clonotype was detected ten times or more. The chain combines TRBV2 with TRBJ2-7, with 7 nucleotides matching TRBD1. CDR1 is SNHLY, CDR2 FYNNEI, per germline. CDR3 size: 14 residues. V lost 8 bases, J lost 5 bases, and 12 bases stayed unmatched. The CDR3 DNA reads TGTGCCAGCGTACGCTTGGACAGGTTAAACGAGCAGTACTTC. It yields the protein CASVRLDRLNEQYF.

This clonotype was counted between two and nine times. This CDR3 is CASSDGRGWYGYTF. CDR3 coding DNA: TGTGCCAGCAGTGATGGCAGGGGGTGGTATGGCTACACCTTC. The chain uses TRBV6-2 or TRBV6-3 and TRBJ1-2; 7 positions agree with TRBD1. Germline assignment: CDR1 MNHEY and CDR2 SVGEGT. The CDR3 loop spans 14 amino acids. Trimming took 5 bases from V and 5 from J; bases not matched to a gene: 8.

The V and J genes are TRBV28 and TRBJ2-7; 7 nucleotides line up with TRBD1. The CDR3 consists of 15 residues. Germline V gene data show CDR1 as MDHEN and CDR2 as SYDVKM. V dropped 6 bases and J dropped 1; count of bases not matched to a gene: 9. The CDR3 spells CASSQPGTASYEQYF. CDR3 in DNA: TGTGCCAGCAGCCAACCCGGGACAGCGTCCTACGAGCAGTACTTC.

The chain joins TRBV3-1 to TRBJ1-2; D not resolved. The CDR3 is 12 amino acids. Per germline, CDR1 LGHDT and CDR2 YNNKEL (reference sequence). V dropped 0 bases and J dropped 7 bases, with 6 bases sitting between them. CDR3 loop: CASSQDTGGYTF. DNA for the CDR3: TGTGCCAGCAGCCAAGACACGGGTGGCTACACCTTC.

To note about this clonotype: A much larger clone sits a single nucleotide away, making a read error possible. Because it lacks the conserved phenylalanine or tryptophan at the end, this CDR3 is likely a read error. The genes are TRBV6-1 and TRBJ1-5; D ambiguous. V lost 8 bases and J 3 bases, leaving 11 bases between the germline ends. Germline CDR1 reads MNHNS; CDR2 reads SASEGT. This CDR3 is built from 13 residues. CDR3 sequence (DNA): TGTGCCAGCCAACCGGACCTCAATCAGCCCCAGCATTCT. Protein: CASQPDLNQPQHS.

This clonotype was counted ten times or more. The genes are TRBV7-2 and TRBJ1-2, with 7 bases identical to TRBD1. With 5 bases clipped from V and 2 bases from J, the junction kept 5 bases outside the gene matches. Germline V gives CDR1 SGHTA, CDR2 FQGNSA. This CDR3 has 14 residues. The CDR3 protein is CASSGYRGNYGYTF. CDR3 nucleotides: TGTGCCAGCAGCGGGTACAGGGGAAACTATGGCTACACCTTC.

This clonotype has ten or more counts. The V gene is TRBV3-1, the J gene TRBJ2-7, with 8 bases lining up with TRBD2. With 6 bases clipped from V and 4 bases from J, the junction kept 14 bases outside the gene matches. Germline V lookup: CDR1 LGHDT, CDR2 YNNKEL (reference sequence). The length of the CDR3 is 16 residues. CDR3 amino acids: CASSLDGGRFVYEQYF. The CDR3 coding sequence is TGTGCCAGCAGTCTAGACGGCGGGAGGTTTGTGTACGAGCAGTACTTC.

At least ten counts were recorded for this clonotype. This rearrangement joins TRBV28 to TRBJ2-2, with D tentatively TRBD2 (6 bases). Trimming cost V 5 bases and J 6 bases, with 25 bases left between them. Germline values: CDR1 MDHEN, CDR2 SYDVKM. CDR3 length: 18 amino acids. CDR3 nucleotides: TGTGCCAGCAGTACCGATTACCTCGGGAGCCAGAGGGCCGGGGAGCTGTTTTTT. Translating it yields CASSTDYLGSQRAGELFF.